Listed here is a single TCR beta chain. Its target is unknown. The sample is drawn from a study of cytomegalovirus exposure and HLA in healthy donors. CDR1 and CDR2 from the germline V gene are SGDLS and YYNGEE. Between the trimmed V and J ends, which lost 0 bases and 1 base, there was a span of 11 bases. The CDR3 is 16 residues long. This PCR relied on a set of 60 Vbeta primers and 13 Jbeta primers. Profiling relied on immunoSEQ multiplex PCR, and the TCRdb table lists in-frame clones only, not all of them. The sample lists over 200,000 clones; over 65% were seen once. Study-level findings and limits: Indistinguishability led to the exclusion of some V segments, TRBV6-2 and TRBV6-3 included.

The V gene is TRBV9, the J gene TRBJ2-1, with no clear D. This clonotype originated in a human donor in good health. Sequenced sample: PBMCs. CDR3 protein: CASSVEAILSYNEQFF. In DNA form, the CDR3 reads TGTGCCAGCAGCGTAGAAGCCATCCTTTCCTACAATGAGCAGTTCTTC.